Shown below are 22 T cell receptor beta chains from a single sample sequenced in a study of CD8+CD57+ T cells in acquired aplastic anemia. Patients who underwent sequencing had shown CD8+CD57+ cell expansion by flow cytometry. Using genomic DNA as the template, TCR beta VDJ and CDR3 profiling was carried out. A single record per CDR3 protein comes from TCRdb applying MiXCR to the reads. This sample yields approximately 190,000 distinct CDR3 sequences, of which roughly half are seen a single time; 9.7% belongs to the top ten. Sequenced: sorted CD4+, CD8+, or CD8+CD57+ T cells (not recorded which) from PBMCs. Source of these receptors: a human donor with aplastic anemia.

With respect to this clonotype: Sequence at one end of the junction differs from germline and may be a read error. In DNA, the CDR3 is TGTGCCGGCAGGGGGCAGGTTAAAAACATTCAGTACTTC. Translation gives CAGRGQVKNIQYF. The chain has TRBV2 and TRBJ2-4; TRBD1 aligns across 8 bases. The CDR3 is 13 residues long. The germline CDR1 and CDR2 sequences are SNHLY and FYNNEI.

The gene calls are TRBV24-1 and TRBJ2-1, with 10 bases identical to TRBD2. The CDR3 totals 16 residues. After removal of 1 base from V and 6 bases from J, the junction contained 5 bases not matched to a gene. The germline V gene has CDR1 KGHDR and CDR2 SFDVKD. The CDR3 sequence is CATSDLTSGESNEQFF. The CDR3 DNA reads as TGTGCCACCAGTGATTTAACTAGCGGGGAAAGCAATGAGCAGTTCTTC.

This clonotype has ten or more counts. The gene calls are TRBV5-1 and TRBJ2-1; tentative D call: TRBD2 (5 bases). The germline CDR1 and CDR2 sequences are SGHRS and YFSETQ. V lost 2 bases and J 1 base, leaving 7 bases between the germline ends. The CDR3 has 14 residues. DNA for the CDR3: TGCGCCAGCAGCTTACCGGGATCCTACAATGAGCAGTTCTTC. This encodes CASSLPGSYNEQFF.

Comments on this clonotype: The junction does not match germline at one end; this may be a read error. The genes are TRBV7-3 and TRBJ2-6; TRBD2 might be the D (7 bases). CDR3 length equals 13 residues. Germline lookup yields CDR1 SGHTA and CDR2 FQGTGA. CDR3 sequence: CASSLGGANVPTF. CDR3 DNA: TGTGCCAGCTCTCTAGGGGGGGCCAACGTCCCGACTTTC.

This clonotype was seen a single time. The V gene is TRBV7-8, the J gene TRBJ2-7, with a tentative D call TRBD1 (6 bases). Between the trimmed V and J ends, which lost 5 bases and 0 bases, there was a span of 17 bases. The CDR3 is made up of 16 amino acids. Germline V CDR1 and CDR2: SGHVS, FQNEAQ. The CDR3 coding sequence is TGTGCCAGCAGCGCGCTTACAGGGAAGACCTCCTACGAGCAGTACTTC. This encodes CASSALTGKTSYEQYF.

This clonotype was seen at least ten times. The chain employs TRBV6-5 and TRBJ2-5; D is unresolved. Germline V CDR1 and CDR2: MNHEY, SVGAGI. The germline V and J ends were trimmed by 1 base and 6 bases, with 3 bases remaining between them. The CDR3 sequence is 11 residues long. CDR3 region: CASSYYQTQYF. The CDR3 DNA sequence: TGTGCCAGCAGTTACTATCAGACCCAGTACTTC.

The table lists this clonotype with many counts. This rearrangement joins TRBV6-1 to TRBJ2-7; 9 bases align to TRBD1. This CDR3 comprises 14 residues. Germline loops: CDR1 MNHNS, CDR2 SASEGT. The J segment lost 0 bases and the V segment lost 6 bases, leaving 3 bases of the junction unmatched. CDR3 amino acids: CASSWDRASYEQYF. The CDR3 nucleotides read TGTGCCAGCAGCTGGGACAGGGCCTCCTACGAGCAGTACTTC.

This clonotype has just a few counts. The CDR3 DNA sequence: TGTGCCAGTAGTCCGACAGGGGGCCGGGAAGAGACCCAGTACTTC. Translation gives CASSPTGGREETQYF. The gene calls are TRBV19 and TRBJ2-5, with 10 bases fitting TRBD1. Germline loops: CDR1 LNHDA, CDR2 SQIVND (reference sequence). The CDR3 loop spans 15 amino acids. With V trimmed by 5 bases and J by 3 bases, 6 bases remained unmatched.

The chain uses TRBV24-1 and TRBJ2-3; 10 bases are shared with TRBD2. The CDR3 covers 15 residues. Trimming cost V 6 bases and J 6 bases; bases outside gene matches: 8. CDR1 and CDR2 from the germline V gene are KGHDR and SFDVKD. The CDR3 loop is CATSPTTGLADTQYF. CDR3 in DNA: TGTGCCACCAGTCCTACTACGGGACTAGCGGATACGCAGTATTTT.

The rearrangement joins TRBV5-1 to TRBJ2-5; tentative D call: TRBD1 (5 bases). The V end lost 0 bases, the J end lost 4 bases, and 22 bases lay between the germline ends. The CDR3 is 18 residues long. Germline values: CDR1 SGHRS, CDR2 YFSETQ. CDR3 amino acids: CASSLDSQRTSTRETQYF. The CDR3 DNA is TGCGCCAGCAGCTTGGATTCCCAAAGGACATCGACGCGAGAGACCCAGTACTTC. Based on the CDR3 plus reference TRBV5-1 and TRBJ2-5, the full variable domain is KAGVTQTPRYLIKTRGQQVTLSCSPISGHRSVSWYQQTPGQGLQFLFEYFSETQRNKGNFPGRFSGRQFSNSRSEMNVSTLELGDSALYLCASSLDSQRTSTRETQYFGPGTRLLVL.

This clonotype came up a few times. The chain joins TRBV24-1 to TRBJ2-1, with 9 positions matching TRBD1. After removal of 1 base from V and 5 bases from J, the junction contained 2 bases not matched to a gene. CDR3 length equals 15 residues. The germline V gene has CDR1 KGHDR and CDR2 SFDVKD. The CDR3 is CATSDFRDRDNEQFF. CDR3 in DNA: TGTGCCACCAGTGATTTCCGGGACAGGGACAATGAGCAGTTCTTC.

This clonotype was seen at least ten times. The genes are TRBV9 and TRBJ2-3, with D possibly TRBD2 on 6 matching bases. There are 15 residues in the CDR3. V was cut by 1 base and J by 1 base, with 10 bases left in between. CDR1 is SGDLS and CDR2 is YYNGEE in the germline V gene. The CDR3 nucleotides read TGTGCCAGCAGCGTACGGGGCGGGGGCACAGATACGCAGTATTTT. Protein sequence: CASSVRGGGTDTQYF.

The chain carries TRBV27 and TRBJ2-7, with TRBD2 as a possible D gene (7 bases). Trimming took off 6 bases at V and 2 bases at J, with 17 bases between the two ends. There are 15 residues in the CDR3. The germline CDR1 and CDR2 sequences are MNHEY and SMNVEV (reference sequence). This chain's CDR3 is CASRARGGGTYEQYF. CDR3 nucleotide sequence: TGTGCCAGCAGAGCTCGTGGGGGGGGCACCTACGAGCAGTACTTC.

This clonotype has at least ten counts. The chain couples TRBV14 to TRBJ1-3; 8 positions match TRBD1. With V trimmed by 5 bases and J by 9 bases, 6 bases remained unmatched. Germline V CDR1 and CDR2: SGHDN, FVKESK. This CDR3 has 13 residues. The CDR3 here is CASSLTGASTIYF. The CDR3 nucleotides are TGTGCCAGCAGCTTGACAGGGGCTAGCACCATATATTTT.

This sequence joins TRBV10-3 and TRBJ1-2; unclear D gene. The CDR3 totals 11 residues. Germline values: CDR1 ENHRY, CDR2 SYGVKD. Trimming removed 6 bases from V and 2 bases from J, with 4 bases in between. CDR3 in amino acids: CAISQNYGYTF. The CDR3, as DNA: TGTGCCATCAGCCAGAACTATGGCTACACCTTC.

A note on this clonotype: One end of the junction varies from germline; a read error may be responsible. The chain combines TRBV12-3 or TRBV12-4 with TRBJ2-7, with D possibly matching TRBD2 (5 bases). The CDR3 runs to 15 residues. This CDR3 reads CTSSLHDYPSYEQYF. CDR3 in DNA: TGTACCAGCAGCTTACACGACTACCCCTCCTACGAGCAGTACTTC.

Comment on this clonotype: The junction departs from germline at one end; a sequencing error may be responsible. The chain carries TRBV20-1 and TRBJ2-7; D gene ambiguous. CDR3 length: 13 amino acids. Per germline, CDR1 DFQATT and CDR2 SNEGSKA (reference sequence). DNA for the CDR3: TGCAGTGCTACCCCAAACAGCACAGATACGCAGTATTTC. Translation gives CSATPNSTDTQYF.

This rearrangement joins TRBV11-2 to TRBJ1-2, with unresolved D. The length of the CDR3 is 13 residues. Per germline, CDR1 SGHAT and CDR2 FQNNGV. V shed 0 bases and J shed 4 bases, with 6 bases lying between them. CDR3 sequence (DNA): TGTGCCAGCAGCTTAGACGGCACCTATGGCTACACCTTC. This gives the protein CASSLDGTYGYTF. Full variable domain (rest looked up from reference TRBV11-2 and TRBJ1-2): EAGVAQSPRYKIIEKRQSVAFWCNPISGHATLYWYQQILGQGPKLLIQFQNNGVVDDSQLPKDRFSAERLKGVDSTLKIQPAKLEDSAVYLCASSLDGTYGYTFGSGTRLTVV.

In regard to this clonotype: Possible read error: a much larger clone is one base away. The rearrangement joins TRBV6-1 to TRBJ2-7; 7 bases map to TRBD1. CDR3 length: 12 residues. Germline V CDR1 and CDR2: MNHNS, SASEGT. The CDR3 nucleotides read TGTGCCAGCGGGGACAGCACCTACGGGCAGTACTTC. Translating gives CASGDSTYGQYF.

This clonotype was recorded at least ten times. The chain has TRBV6-6 and TRBJ2-1; D call uncertain. The CDR3 spans 13 residues. The germline gives CDR1 MNHNY, CDR2 SVGAGI (reference sequence). Between the trimmed V and J ends, which lost 7 bases and 7 bases, there was a span of 14 bases. The DNA of the CDR3 is TGTGCCAGCAAATATTTCGGAAGTAATGAGCAGTTCTTC. It yields the protein CASKYFGSNEQFF.

This clonotype was seen many times. The chain recombines TRBV10-3 with TRBJ2-2; 8 bases are a match to TRBD1. Germline CDR1 reads ENHRY; CDR2 reads SYGVKD. V gave up 2 bases and J gave up 4 bases; unmatched junction bases: 3. CDR3 length: 15 residues. The CDR3 DNA reads TGTGCCATCAGTGAGACAGGGGGTAGCACCGGGGAGCTGTTTTTT. Translation gives CAISETGGSTGELFF.

A few counts support this clonotype. The chain combines TRBV24-1 with TRBJ2-7; D remains ambiguous. The V end lost 3 bases, the J end lost 3 bases, and 11 bases lay between the germline ends. The CDR3 extends over 14 amino acids. The V gene's germline CDR1 is KGHDR and CDR2 SFDVKD. This CDR3 reads CATSDTTVNYEQYF. In DNA form, the CDR3 reads TGTGCCACCAGTGATACTACAGTGAACTACGAGCAGTACTTC.